This T cell receptor (beta chain) is drawn from a study of cytomegalovirus exposure and HLA in healthy donors. Sequencing used immunoSEQ multiplex PCR; TCRdb keeps in-frame clones, though not all of them. The sample contains roughly 68,000 clones, around nine tenths of which appear only once. Worth noting for this clone: Other DNA sequences in this sample translate to the same CDR3.

Germline CDR1 is SGHRS and CDR2 is YFSETQ. J gave up 8 bases and V 5 bases, and 6 bases lay outside the gene matches. This CDR3 has 14 amino acids. Source material: PBMCs. The source is a young woman in good health and CMV-seronegative. The genes are TRBV5-1 and TRBJ2-1; TRBD2 matches 11 bases. In nucleotides, the CDR3 is TGCGCCAGCAGTAGAACTAGCGGGAGTGATGAGCAGTTCTTC. Its protein product is CASSRTSGSDEQFF. The full variable domain, in which reference TRBV5-1 and TRBJ2-1 provide the parts outside the CDR3, is KAGVTQTPRYLIKTRGQQVTLSCSPISGHRSVSWYQQTPGQGLQFLFEYFSETQRNKGNFPGRFSGRQFSNSRSEMNVSTLELGDSALYLCASSRTSGSDEQFFGPGTRLTVL.